These T cell receptor beta chains were read from a single sample in a study of T cell clusters in autoimmune cytopenias. Using the multiplex PCR reads, TCRdb records one entry per CDR3 protein without DNA. The sample includes more than 12,000 distinct CDR3 sequences. In addition, the sample was reused for a study of T cell repertoires in aging, cancer and after chemotherapy.

What was sequenced was peripheral blood. The receptors originated from a human donor in good health. Both conserved end residues are part of each CDR3. For some rows the clone size is stated as once, few or many, or as a class when expanded; others skip it.

V: TRBV6-2/TRBV6-3; size: -; J: TRBJ2-7; CDR3: CASNSKGLFYEQYF
V: TRBV29-1; size: -; J: TRBJ1-5; CDR3: CSVDQGPGQPQHF
V: TRBV6-2/TRBV6-3; size: -; J: TRBJ2-7; CDR3: CASSLGVAGLTGRKYF
V: TRBV12-3/TRBV12-4; size: -; J: TRBJ1-6; CDR3: CASGRGRGSPLHF
V: TRBV6-2/TRBV6-3; size: -; J: TRBJ2-1; CDR3: CASSSLNEQFF
V: TRBV19; size: -; J: TRBJ1-2; CDR3: CASTWDGLYGYTF
V: TRBV6-2/TRBV6-3; size: -; J: TRBJ2-5; CDR3: CASSYTVAAPYQETQYF
V: TRBV27; size: -; J: TRBJ2-1; CDR3: CASGPRPYNEQFF
V: TRBV20-1; size: -; J: TRBJ1-1; CDR3: CSARKHINTEAFF
V: TRBV7-6; size: -; J: TRBJ2-7; CDR3: CASSLEGGREQYF
V: TRBV6-6; size: -; J: TRBJ1-1; CDR3: CASRGQGSGFEAFF
V: TRBV12-3/TRBV12-4; size: -; J: TRBJ2-1; CDR3: CASSPANGRGEFF
V: TRBV27; size: -; J: TRBJ2-2; CDR3: CATSMKGNTGELFF
V: TRBV4-3; size: -; J: TRBJ2-7; CDR3: CASSPGTSGTYEQYF
V: TRBV5-1; size: -; J: TRBJ2-2; CDR3: CASSLELAGTGELFF
V: TRBV19; size: -; J: TRBJ2-1; CDR3: CASTAPGLDRQFF
V: TRBV27; size: -; J: TRBJ2-2; CDR3: CASSPVSGGELFF
V: TRBV19; size: -; J: TRBJ1-5; CDR3: CASSRLDRGLYQPQHF
V: TRBV6-2/TRBV6-3; size: -; J: TRBJ2-1; CDR3: CASSSRGQYNEQFF
V: TRBV6-5; size: -; J: TRBJ2-7; CDR3: CASSYEGTHSYEQYF
V: TRBV27; size: -; J: TRBJ1-4; CDR3: CASSLVARGDEKLFF
V: TRBV19; size: -; J: TRBJ2-5; CDR3: CASNQGRGETQYF
V: TRBV27; size: -; J: TRBJ2-1; CDR3: CASSLRLAGEQFF
V: TRBV19; size: -; J: TRBJ2-7; CDR3: CASTGGVGAYEQYF
V: TRBV15; size: -; J: TRBJ2-1; CDR3: CATSRGSGGSYEQFF
V: TRBV6-4; size: -; J: TRBJ2-1; CDR3: CASSEPSGRQNEQFF
V: TRBV5-1; size: -; J: TRBJ2-1; CDR3: CASSFVDAEQFF
V: TRBV5-4; size: -; J: TRBJ1-1; CDR3: CASSYDRENTEAFF
V: TRBV5-6; size: -; J: TRBJ2-2; CDR3: CASSLDGWGGPPGELFF
V: TRBV30; size: -; J: TRBJ2-1; CDR3: CAWSVQGLAGGPFF
V: TRBV19; size: -; J: TRBJ1-2; CDR3: CATQSDYLYGYTF
V: TRBV6-5; size: -; J: TRBJ2-1; CDR3: CASSPTDLYNEQFF
V: TRBV18; size: -; J: TRBJ1-4; CDR3: CASSPRGQDNEKLFF
V: TRBV12-3/TRBV12-4; size: -; J: TRBJ1-1; CDR3: CASSPRTADEAFF
V: TRBV29-1; size: medium-sized; J: TRBJ2-5; CDR3: CSTGGSGRKTQYF
V: TRBV6-6; size: -; J: TRBJ1-1; CDR3: CASSGTGGGTEAFF
V: TRBV19; size: -; J: TRBJ1-2; CDR3: CASQDFNYGYTF
V: TRBV7-2; size: -; J: TRBJ1-5; CDR3: CASSLDRTGGGQPQHF
V: TRBV29-1; size: medium-sized; J: TRBJ2-1; CDR3: CSVVGVVSSYNEQFF
V: TRBV6-5; size: -; J: TRBJ2-2; CDR3: CASTRVLGTKSTGELFF